Detailed here is one T cell receptor beta chain. What this receptor recognizes is not known. Base qualities are missing; no much larger clone stands one base away. This sample is part of a study of T cell responses to AZD1222 COVID-19 vaccine (dated by TCRdb to about 2021). Regarding the study in general: AZD1222 recipients with second doses at about 4 weeks or about 12 weeks were pooled, because spike-specific TCR depth and breadth did not differ between schedules. TCR sequencing was performed for 233 trial participants, of whom about 210 were given two doses of AZD1222 and around 26 were given two doses of MenACWY control vaccine. Enrollment into the trials was organized by age into subgroups of 18-55, 56-69 and 70-plus years, and those subgroups contained approximately 150, 30 and 60 TCR-sequenced participants, respectively. Study-level results and caveats: Conclusions about previously exposed vaccinees were limited because only six AZD1222 recipients were SARS-CoV-2 seropositive at baseline. The 56-69-year group was small, and its depth increase did not reach significance, likely because of low power. Participants were mostly white British, with more females than males. The authors suggested clonal diversity may have been underestimated. Because no day 14 peak-response samples were available, repertoires were characterized only after the peak T cell response. The vaccine-associated CD4 TCRs covered the entire spike protein, and the dominant responses fell in regions 160-218 and 743-854. Reportedly, almost half of the unique spike-specific TCRs recognized epitopes lying outside the regions that are mutated in the B.1.351 and B.1.1.7 variants. A significant rise in spike-specific TCR breadth and depth was observed after two AZD1222 doses relative to day 0 and relative to MenACWY recipients.

Relative to germline, V is missing 6 bases and J is missing 5 bases, with 3 bases of the junction outside any gene match. Measured from the cysteine to the phenylalanine, the CDR3 is 12 residues long. Only the CDR3 DNA is retained, 36 bases long and in frame from the first base. The germline V gene specifies MDHEN as CDR1 and SYDVKM as CDR2. The CDR3 regions of human TCRbeta chains were analyzed by immunosequencing. The authors' pipeline ran thus. TCRs in the repertoires were compared against a reference library of SARS-CoV-2-specific TCRs that had been generated with the MIRA antigen-specificity platform. Breadth meant the fraction of unique TCRs that were SARS-CoV-2-associated, whereas depth meant the fraction of total T cells that were SARS-CoV-2-associated. Each spike-specific TCR was assigned to its reactive spike region and to a CD4 or CD8 class using the MIRA data. Log10-transformed breadth and depth values were compared by one-way ANOVA with Sidak's multiple comparisons tests. The table was pulled from immuneACCESS by TCRdb, which kept in-frame rearrangements only. Such tables lose some clones; where checked, under half of the loss comes from unresolved V genes, and the rest has no known cause. V and J calls and clone size are given by that table; D and trimming were obtained from the DNA. For this sample the table gives about 130,000 clones, of which around 84% were detected only once. Of the sample, about 20% falls within the top ten clones.

Sample time point, as interpreted from the label and publication: baseline before first vaccination. Vaccinee samples were obtained from the UK trials COV001 and COV002, which included a single-blind randomized controlled phase 2/3 trial of AZD1222 (ChAdOx1 nCoV-19) in healthy adults. For TCRbeta chain sequencing, PBMC samples from trial participants were taken at day 0 and at day 28 after the second dose. The sequence is built from TRBV28 and TRBJ1-2; TRBD1 matches 7 bases in the middle. The source is an adult in good health. The sequencing used peripheral blood, collected on day 0 of AZD1222 vaccination. The DNA sequence is given as TGTGCCAGCAGCCGCAGGGGGTATGGCTACACCTTC. Its translation reads: CASSRRGYGYTF.